This TCR beta chain was documented in a study of identical twins (TCRdb year 2016). For the wider study: To test whether fetal clonotypes persist, this study deep-sequenced TCR alpha and beta repertoires from monozygotic twins, from unrelated adults of various ages, and from cord blood. Replicate twin experiments were performed at different times using different library preparation protocols to rule out contamination. What the work shows at the level of the full study, not this receptor alone: The excess sharing between twins in beta out-of-frame sequences was weaker because fewer shared sequences reduced the signal-to-noise ratio. Because the same donors could not be followed over many years, conclusions were based on cross-sectional statistical analysis. Abundant cord blood beta clonotypes had fewer insertions, young adult naive repertoires showed a similar but weaker trend, and memory repertoires showed no such trend. Invariant T cells such as MAIT and iNKT could partly confound zero-insertion analyses, though diverse VJ usage argued against this for most clonotypes. In monozygotic twins, out-of-frame TCR alpha sharing was systematically underestimated by recombination models, although the models agreed with sharing between unrelated individuals. Compared with coincidental sharing between unrelated individuals, out-of-frame TCR alpha sequences shared between twins had an excess of sequences with low generation probability.

Note on this clonotype: Its specific antigen is unknown. No much larger clonotype is one base removed from it; base qualities were not supplied.

The germline V gene provides CDR1 KGHSH and CDR2 LQKENI. Inclusive of the bounding cysteine and phenylalanine, the CDR3 is 17 residues long. Only CDR3 DNA is held: 51 bases, read in frame from base 1. V loses 1 base at its end and J loses 4 bases; junction bases beyond the gene matches: 9. All donors were healthy Caucasians. Three pairs of female monozygotic twins, all aged roughly 18 to 30 years, made up the twin cohort. Positive isolation kits from Invitrogen were used to isolate the CD4+ and CD8+ T cell populations. The library came from 5' RACE. Sequencing instrument: Illumina HiSeq 2000. Template switching introduced a universal primer binding site; the final cDNA contained a unique molecular identifier, enabling accurate counting of TCR cDNA molecules. Specific primers in the conserved constant-segment region were used to synthesize first-strand cDNA for the TCR alpha and beta chains. To control for contamination, each cDNA library was double barcoded with a SMART-Mk sample barcode plus Illumina barcodes. TruSeq adapter sequences, together with Illumina sample barcodes, were added in two successive PCR steps. The Illumina HiSeq platform was used with custom primers to sequence TCR alpha and beta cDNA libraries. In the paper's pipeline: MiGEC was used to process raw reads and extract unique molecular identifiers, and MiXCR was used to find CDR3 positions. For each individual, recombination models were inferred using an EM algorithm with the repgenHMM and IGoR tools. The analysis of shared clonotypes was done with the tcR package in R, with sharing normalized by the product of cloneset sizes. To study raw recombination free of thymic and clonal selection effects, out-of-frame nonproductive sequences were analyzed. TCRdb trimmed the raw reads at Q25, called clones with MiXCR and kept productive beta chains. When rows share a CDR3 protein, they turn into one entry using the most common DNA and genes. The V and J calls here are based on TCRdb, not the publication. Counted in this sample were roughly 490,000 distinct CDR3 sequences; roughly 13% of them appeared once. The ten top clones hold more than 0.8% of the sample.

This sample also belongs to another study, concerning yellow fever vaccine responses in identical twins. The second investigation adds: The T cell response to vaccination in identical twins was reported by the authors to appear partly convergent and partly personalized. Focusing on identical twins, the study followed the T cell clones that responded to the vaccine, and did so with precision.

This receptor chain uses TRBV18 and TRBJ2-2; 7 nucleotides in the junction match TRBD2. Sequenced material: CD4+ T cells sorted from blood. The source is a woman aged 18-35 years in good health. Here the CDR3 is given as CASSPLTSAGVTGELFF. The nucleotides read TGTGCCAGCTCACCACTCACCTCTGCGGGAGTCACCGGGGAGCTGTTTTTT.